This T cell receptor (beta chain) was found in a study of T cell changes during pregnancy in multiple sclerosis. Sequencing was performed with immunoSEQ multiplex PCR; in TCRdb, only in-frame clones are kept and a portion is missing. The table records some 94,000 clones, roughly 90% of them present only once. The germline V gene encodes CDR1 SGHRS and CDR2 YFSETQ. Trimming took 1 base from V and 0 from J, leaving 13 bases between them. The CDR3 spans 16 residues. The V and J genes are TRBV5-1 and TRBJ1-1; D not resolved. The sequences come from peripheral blood, collected in the first trimester of pregnancy. This sequence originates from a female donor in good health, enrolled as a control in a pregnancy study. The CDR3 DNA sequence: TGCGCCAGCAGCTTGATCACAGATTCCGTGAACACTGAAGCTTTCTTT. Protein sequence: CASSLITDSVNTEAFF.